These 25 T cell receptor beta chains were sequenced from one sample in a study of beta chain features in type 1 diabetes. Every isolated RNA sample was fully reverse transcribed, so sequencing captured expressed TCRB transcripts. Using immunoSEQ multiplex PCR, the repertoire was profiled, and TCRdb retains in-frame clones only, with some absent. The sample holds 400,000 to 600,000 clones; approximately 31% are singletons and the top ten take more than 0.055%. Material for sequencing was naive CD4+ T cells from blood. The receptors here all came from a man between 18 and 35 years old in good health.

The chain employs TRBV5-1 and TRBJ2-3; 8 nucleotides agree with TRBD1. Trimming removed 6 bases from V and 1 base from J; junction bases left unmatched: 4. This CDR3 region has 14 residues. Germline V gene data show CDR1 as SGHRS and CDR2 as YFSETQ. CDR3: CASNIQGGTDTQYF. The CDR3 DNA is TGCGCCAGCAACATACAGGGGGGCACAGATACGCAGTATTTT.

This clone has a handful of counts. The chain joins TRBV30 to TRBJ1-2; 8 bases map to TRBD1. V shed 3 bases and J 8 bases; nucleotides not matched to a gene: 11. In germline, CDR1 is GTSNPN, CDR2 SVGIG (reference sequence). This CDR3 has 14 amino acids. CDR3 coding DNA: TGTGCCTGGAGCGGAGACAGGGGCCTACGGGGCTACACCTTC. Its protein is CAWSGDRGLRGYTF. Using reference TRBV30 and TRBJ1-2 for the parts outside the CDR3, the full variable domain is SQTIHQWPATLVQPVGSPLSLECTVEGTSNPNLYWYRQAAGRGLQLLFYSVGIGQISSEVPQNLSASRPQDRQFILSSKKLLLSDSGFYLCAWSGDRGLRGYTFGSGTRLTVV.

The chain recombines TRBV20-1 with TRBJ2-1; the D is unclear. Trimming took off 1 base at V and 7 bases at J, with 5 bases between the two ends. The germline gives CDR1 DFQATT, CDR2 SNEGSKA (reference sequence). This CDR3 is built from 11 residues. CDR3 residues: CSARVLNEQFF. CDR3 sequence (DNA): TGCAGTGCTAGAGTTCTGAATGAGCAGTTCTTC.

This clone occurred a few times. V is TRBV13 and J is TRBJ2-1; D not certain. Deletions cut 0 bases from V and 10 bases from J, with 13 bases between. This CDR3 has 14 residues. Germline-derived CDR1 and CDR2 are PRHDT and FYEKMQ (reference sequence). The CDR3 DNA sequence: TGTGCCAGCAGCTTAGGGGACCGCCTGTCCGAGCAGTTCTTC. Its translation: CASSLGDRLSEQFF.

The rearrangement links TRBV10-3 to TRBJ2-3; 10 bases are shared with TRBD1. Trimming at V came to 2 bases and at J to 7 bases, leaving 3 bases not matched to a gene. Germline V gives CDR1 ENHRY, CDR2 SYGVKD. This CDR3 comprises 14 residues. CDR3 nucleotides: TGTGCCATCAGTGAGGGACAGGGGGAATATACGCAGTATTTT. This translates into CAISEGQGEYTQYF.

This clone showed up just once. This sequence joins TRBV5-1 and TRBJ2-3; TRBD2 agrees at 15 bases. Losses at the gene ends were 4 bases for V and 6 bases for J; bases not matched to a gene: 3. Germline CDR1 reads SGHRS; CDR2 reads YFSETQ. This CDR3 has 15 amino acids. The CDR3, as DNA: TGCGCCAGCAGCGCTGGGACTAGCGGGAGGGATACGCAGTATTTT. This gives the protein CASSAGTSGRDTQYF.

The rearrangement uses TRBV7-2 and TRBJ2-6; 10 positions match TRBD1. The CDR3 is 17 residues long. V shed 5 bases, J shed 1 base, and the junction held 5 bases outside the gene matches. The V gene's germline CDR1 is SGHTA and CDR2 FQGNSA. In nucleotides, the CDR3 is TGTGCCAGCAGCACCCGGGACAGGGGTTCTGGGGCCAACGTCCTGACTTTC. The encoded protein is CASSTRDRGSGANVLTF.

This rearrangement joins TRBV5-1 to TRBJ2-7; 11 positions agree with TRBD2. From germline, CDR1 is SGHRS and CDR2 YFSETQ. The CDR3 is made up of 17 amino acids. The J segment lost 0 bases and the V segment lost 5 bases, leaving 10 bases of the junction unmatched. CDR3 residues: CASRAGTSGAYSYEQYF. DNA of the CDR3: TGCGCCAGCAGGGCGGGGACTAGCGGAGCCTACTCCTACGAGCAGTACTTC.

V gene TRBV5-1 combines with J gene TRBJ2-7; possible D gene TRBD2, 5 bases. This CDR3 has 12 residues. V was shortened by 4 bases and J by 3 bases, with 8 bases between the two germline ends. Germline CDR1 SGHRS, CDR2 YFSETQ. Here the CDR3 DNA reads TGCGCCAGCAGCCCGAGCGGCTACGAGCAGTACTTC. Amino acid sequence: CASSPSGYEQYF. The full variable domain, completed using reference TRBV5-1 and TRBJ2-7, is KAGVTQTPRYLIKTRGQQVTLSCSPISGHRSVSWYQQTPGQGLQFLFEYFSETQRNKGNFPGRFSGRQFSNSRSEMNVSTLELGDSALYLCASSPSGYEQYFGPGTRLTVT.

The chain carries TRBV27 and TRBJ1-2, with 7 bases that match TRBD1. Germline assignment: CDR1 MNHEY and CDR2 SMNVEV (reference sequence). CDR3 length: 14 amino acids. Losses at the gene ends were 6 bases for V and 5 bases for J; bases not matched to a gene: 9. Written as DNA, the CDR3 is TGTGCCAGCAGCCCGCCGGGACAGAGTTATGGCTACACCTTC. It is translated as CASSPPGQSYGYTF.

V is TRBV5-1 and J is TRBJ2-3; no clear D. The CDR3 spans 13 residues. The germline V gene has CDR1 SGHRS and CDR2 YFSETQ. V lost 0 bases and J lost 4, with 6 bases in between. The CDR3 DNA is TGCGCCAGCAGCTTGGATATGGCAGATACGCAGTATTTT. It codes for CASSLDMADTQYF.

V is TRBV29-1 and J is TRBJ2-7, with D perhaps TRBD1 or TRBD2 (5 bases each). In germline, CDR1 is SQVTM, CDR2 ANQGSEA. The V end was cut by 4 bases, the J end by 7 bases, with 14 bases between. This CDR3 spans 12 amino acids. The CDR3 reads CSVGSGAREQYF. Here the CDR3 DNA reads TGCAGCGTTGGATCCGGGGCTCGGGAGCAGTACTTC.

The rearrangement uses TRBV19 and TRBJ2-5, with 10 positions matching TRBD2. J gave up 4 bases and V 6 bases, and 11 bases lay outside the gene matches. CDR3 size: 16 residues. Per germline, CDR1 LNHDA and CDR2 SQIVND (reference sequence). The CDR3 nucleotides are TGTGCCAGTAGGCACCCCGGACTAGCGGAAGGAGAGACCCAGTACTTC. Translation: CASRHPGLAEGETQYF.

This clone has more than one count but fewer than ten. The genes are TRBV14 and TRBJ1-1, with unresolved D. The germline V and J ends were trimmed by 3 bases and 7 bases, with 6 bases remaining between them. CDR3 length equals 11 residues. Germline V gives CDR1 SGHDN, CDR2 FVKESK. The DNA of the CDR3 is TGTGCCAGCAGCCAGGGAGTTGAAGCTTTCTTT. This sequence encodes CASSQGVEAFF.

The gene calls are TRBV4-3 and TRBJ2-1; D gene ambiguous. There are 13 residues in the CDR3. Germline CDR1 is LGHNA and CDR2 is YSLEER. V dropped 4 bases and J dropped 10 bases, with 14 bases sitting between them. DNA of the CDR3: TGCGCCAGCAGCCCAACTACGAGAACCGAGCAGTTCTTC. It translates to CASSPTTRTEQFF.

V gene TRBV7-2 combines with J gene TRBJ2-6; D gene unclear. Trimming stripped 5 bases from V and 4 bases from J, with 9 bases between. The CDR3 is 14 residues long. The germline V gene encodes CDR1 SGHTA and CDR2 FQGNSA. The CDR3 nucleotides read TGTGCCAGCAGCCCGAGTAGAGGGGCCAACGTCCTGACTTTC. Translated, it gives CASSPSRGANVLTF.

Only a few counts were recorded for this clone. This chain links TRBV7-2 with TRBJ2-7; TRBD1 matches at 7 bases. Germline V gives CDR1 SGHTA, CDR2 FQGNSA. J was trimmed by 6 bases and V by 7 bases; bases with no gene match: 12. This CDR3 has 14 amino acids. CDR3 in DNA: TGTGCCAGCACAAGCTATGGGTCAGGGGGCGAGCAGTACTTC. It translates to CASTSYGSGGEQYF.

The genes are TRBV6-5 and TRBJ2-5, with TRBD1 matching over 7 bases. The CDR3 is 14 amino acids. Germline values: CDR1 MNHEY, CDR2 SVGAGI. V shed 5 bases and J 5 bases; nucleotides not matched to a gene: 8. CDR3 sequence: CASSDREVRETQYF. As DNA, the CDR3 is TGTGCCAGCAGTGACAGGGAAGTTCGGGAGACCCAGTACTTC.

The chain employs TRBV7-9 and TRBJ2-7; D remains unclear. Germline V CDR1 and CDR2: SEHNR, FQNEAQ (reference sequence). V lost 5 bases, J lost 3 bases, and 11 bases lay in between. This CDR3 contains 13 residues. The CDR3 sequence: CASSATFYYEQYF. The CDR3 bases are TGTGCCAGCAGCGCAACCTTTTACTACGAGCAGTACTTC.

This clone occurred a few times. The identical CDR3 is also encoded by other nucleotide sequences in the sample. The CDR3 nucleotides are TGTGCCAGCAGCTTAGACCGAGATACGCAGTATTTT. Translation: CASSLDRDTQYF. The V gene is TRBV7-2, the J gene TRBJ2-3, with unresolved D. Between the trimmed V and J ends, which lost 1 base and 5 bases, there was a span of 4 bases. From germline, CDR1 is SGHTA and CDR2 FQGNSA. The length of the CDR3 is 12 residues. Variable domain in full (rest from reference TRBV7-2 and TRBJ2-3): GAGVSQSPSNKVTEKGKDVELRCDPISGHTALYWYRQSLGQGLEFLIYFQGNSAPDKSGLPSDRFSAERTGGSVSTLTIQRTQQEDSAVYLCASSLDRDTQYFGPGTRLTVL.

The gene calls are TRBV7-9 and TRBJ2-1; no clear D gene. The CDR3 is 12 amino acids. The germline CDR1 and CDR2 sequences are SEHNR and FQNEAQ (reference sequence). V was pared by 1 base and J by 9 bases, with 7 bases between. CDR3 nucleotides: TGTGCCAGCAGCTTAGTTGAGCGTGAGCAGTTCTTC. Its translation: CASSLVEREQFF. Filled out from reference TRBV7-9 and TRBJ2-1, the complete variable domain reads DTGVSQNPRHKITKRGQNVTFRCDPISEHNRLYWYRQTLGQGPEFLTYFQNEAQLEKSRLLSDRFSAERPKGSFSTLEIQRTEQGDSAMYLCASSLVEREQFFGPGTRLTVL.

V usage is TRBV30 and J usage is TRBJ1-5, with D possibly matching TRBD1 (6 bases). CDR3 size: 13 residues. CDR1 and CDR2 (germline): GTSNPN, SVGIG (reference sequence). Trimming left V 0 bases short and J 7 bases short, with 10 bases between. The DNA of the CDR3 is TGTGCCTGGAGTGTATGGGGGCGCCAGCCCCAGCATTTT. Its protein is CAWSVWGRQPQHF.

This clone was seen a few times. V and J are TRBV7-2 and TRBJ2-1; D perhaps matches TRBD1 (5 bases). Germline V lookup: CDR1 SGHTA, CDR2 FQGNSA. V gave up 5 bases and J gave up 15 bases, with 20 bases separating them. The length of the CDR3 is 13 residues. The CDR3 DNA reads TGTGCCAGCAGCGGCATGACCTCAGGGCGTCCGTTCTTC. It codes for CASSGMTSGRPFF. The full variable domain, with the rest looked up from reference TRBV7-2 and TRBJ2-1, is GAGVSQSPSNKVTEKGKDVELRCDPISGHTALYWYRQSLGQGLEFLIYFQGNSAPDKSGLPSDRFSAERTGGSVSTLTIQRTQQEDSAVYLCASSGMTSGRPFFGPGTRLTVL.

As regards this clone: Other DNA sequences in the same sample also yield this CDR3. The chain uses TRBV30 and TRBJ1-5; TRBD1 agrees at 10 bases. CDR3 length equals 13 residues. The germline CDR1 and CDR2 sequences are GTSNPN and SVGIG (reference sequence). Trimming removed 5 bases from V and 6 bases from J; junction bases left unmatched: 4. CDR3 amino acids: CAWGDRGGQPQHF. The DNA of the CDR3 is TGTGCCTGGGGGGACAGGGGAGGTCAGCCCCAGCATTTT.

This clone was counted between two and nine times. V and J are TRBV6-1 and TRBJ2-1; TRBD1 agrees at 7 bases. J lost 9 bases, V lost 2 bases, and 16 bases had no gene match. The germline V gene has CDR1 MNHNS and CDR2 SASEGT. The CDR3 sequence is 17 residues long. The CDR3 loop reads CASSEYTGVVSFSEQFF. CDR3 DNA: TGTGCCAGCAGTGAATATACAGGGGTGGTGTCGTTCAGTGAGCAGTTCTTC.